The 17 T cell receptor beta chains in this list originate from one sample, sequenced in a study of cytomegalovirus exposure and HLA in healthy donors. With 60 Vbeta and 13 Jbeta primers, the PCR was carried out. Generated by immunoSEQ multiplex PCR, the TCRdb table keeps only in-frame clones and is missing some. Of under 250,000 clones listed, approximately 78% are singletons. Sequencing was done on a sample of PBMCs. These receptors originate from a boy under 18 in good health and CMV-seronegative.

The table lists this clone with a few counts. Here the CDR3 DNA reads TGCGCCAGCAGCCACCCACAGGGGGTGGCCACTGAAGCTTTCTTT. Translation gives CASSHPQGVATEAFF. The chain has TRBV4-1 and TRBJ1-1; 8 bases align to TRBD1. Per the germline V gene, CDR1 is MGHRA and CDR2 is YSYEKL. J gave up 4 bases and V 3 bases, and 7 bases lay outside the gene matches. This CDR3 spans 15 amino acids.

The genes are TRBV5-4 and TRBJ1-4, with D possibly TRBD1 on 6 matching bases. CDR3 length: 15 residues. Germline CDR1 is SGHNT and CDR2 is YYREEE (reference sequence). Trimming cost V 4 bases and J 4 bases, with 14 bases left between them. DNA for the CDR3: TGTGCCAGCAGCCGGGGAGGGACAAGTAATGAAAAACTGTTTTTT. Residues: CASSRGGTSNEKLFF.

The chain links TRBV5-1 to TRBJ2-3; TRBD2 aligns across 8 bases. CDR1 is SGHRS, CDR2 YFSETQ, per germline. The CDR3 has 19 residues. Losses at the gene ends were 4 bases for V and 4 bases for J; bases not matched to a gene: 20. As DNA, the CDR3 is TGCGCCAGCAGCCCCGGGGGGATTTTCGGGGGGGGCCGCTCAGATACGCAGTATTTT. It specifies CASSPGGIFGGGRSDTQYF.

The chain uses TRBV18 and TRBJ2-7, with TRBD1 identical over 8 bases. Germline values: CDR1 KGHSH, CDR2 LQKENI. The CDR3 is 15 residues long. The trim removed 0 bases at V and 3 bases at J, leaving 4 bases unmatched. In DNA form, the CDR3 reads TGTGCCAGCTCACCACCCACCGGACAGGGCTACGAGCAGTACTTC. This sequence encodes CASSPPTGQGYEQYF.

V and J are TRBV13 and TRBJ2-5, with a tentative D call TRBD2 (5 bases). The CDR3 extends over 16 amino acids. CDR1 PRHDT and CDR2 FYEKMQ come from the germline V gene (reference sequence). V was shortened by 2 bases and J by 5 bases, with 18 bases between the two germline ends. CDR3 nucleotides: TGTGCCAGCAGCTTACCCGCCTGGGAAGCGGATGAGACCCAGTACTTC. This translates into CASSLPAWEADETQYF.

Turning to this clone: Additional DNA sequences in this sample encode the identical CDR3. The chain uses TRBV9 and TRBJ2-3; D perhaps matches TRBD2 (5 bases). The CDR3 has 13 amino acids. Germline loops: CDR1 SGDLS, CDR2 YYNGEE. The ends were cut back, 3 bases at V and 3 bases at J, with 8 bases in the middle. The CDR3 sequence: CASSDGLTDTQYF. The CDR3 bases are TGTGCCAGCAGCGATGGACTGACAGATACGCAGTATTTT.

In DNA, the CDR3 is TGTGCCATCAGGGGCCGGGACATGGGTGAAGCTTTCTTT. This gives the protein CAIRGRDMGEAFF. This chain connects TRBV10-3 to TRBJ1-1; D might be TRBD1 (6 bases). V shed 6 bases and J shed 7 bases, with 15 bases lying between them. Looked up from germline, CDR1 is ENHRY and CDR2 is SYGVKD. The CDR3 has 13 amino acids.

V usage is TRBV7-6 and J usage is TRBJ2-7; 16 nucleotides agree with TRBD2. This CDR3 region has 18 residues. Germline V lookup: CDR1 SGHVS, CDR2 FNYEAQ. The ends lost 5 bases at V and 0 bases at J; junction bases unmatched: 7. CDR3 sequence (DNA): TGTGCCAGCAGCAAGGGGACTAGCGGGAGGGTTTACTCCTACGAGCAGTACTTC. Its protein is CASSKGTSGRVYSYEQYF.

The V call is TRBV19, the J call TRBJ2-2; D is ambiguous. This CDR3 has 14 amino acids. The germline V gene encodes CDR1 LNHDA and CDR2 SQIVND (reference sequence). V shed 6 bases and J shed 6 bases, with 14 bases lying between them. CDR3 in DNA: TGTGCCAGTAGCCCCTCCATAGAGGCCGGGGAGCTGTTTTTT. As protein: CASSPSIEAGELFF.

This clone has a single count. The chain couples TRBV7-2 to TRBJ1-3, with TRBD1 as a possible D gene (6 bases). This CDR3 region has 17 residues. The V end was cut by 5 bases, the J end by 3 bases, with 20 bases between. The germline V gene encodes CDR1 SGHTA and CDR2 FQGNSA. Here the CDR3 reads CASSPQPTGANGNTIYF. The CDR3 coding sequence is TGTGCCAGCAGCCCGCAACCGACAGGAGCCAATGGAAACACCATATATTTT.

This chain uses TRBV11-3 with TRBJ1-4, with D tentatively TRBD1 (6 bases). The CDR3 spans 15 residues. V dropped 5 bases and J dropped 7 bases, with 17 bases sitting between them. Germline CDR1 reads SGHNT; CDR2 reads YENEEA. CDR3 loop: CASSQHTGSGEKLFF. The CDR3 DNA reads as TGTGCCAGCAGCCAGCACACAGGGTCCGGTGAAAAACTGTTTTTT.

V usage is TRBV11-3 and J usage is TRBJ1-1, with a weak D call TRBD1 (5 bases). The CDR3 runs to 13 residues. Between the trimmed V and J ends, which lost 2 bases and 4 bases, there was a span of 8 bases. CDR1 SGHNT and CDR2 YENEEA come from the germline V gene. Written as DNA, the CDR3 is TGTGCCAGCAGCTTATCCGGGGGCACTGAAGCTTTCTTT. Translation gives CASSLSGGTEAFF.

This clone came up once. The chain carries TRBV11-1 and TRBJ2-1; TRBD1 matches at 8 bases. V was clipped by 8 bases and J by 7 bases; unmatched bases: 10. Germline V gene lookup returns CDR1 SGHAT and CDR2 FQDESV (reference sequence). The CDR3 consists of 14 residues. CDR3 protein: CASQSGDRGNEQFF. CDR3 sequence (DNA): TGTGCCAGCCAATCGGGAGACAGGGGTAATGAGCAGTTCTTC. Filled out from reference TRBV11-1 and TRBJ2-1, the complete variable domain reads EAEVAQSPRYKITEKSQAVAFWCDPISGHATLYWYRQILGQGPELLVQFQDESVVDDSQLPKDRFSAERLKGVDSTLKIQPAELGDSAMYLCASQSGDRGNEQFFGPGTRLTVL.

J is TRBJ1-4 and V is TRBV2, with D possibly being TRBD1 (5 bases). Trimming left V 3 bases short and J 3 bases short, with 14 bases between. This CDR3 is 16 amino acids long. Germline V CDR1 and CDR2: SNHLY, FYNNEI. CDR3 nucleotides: TGTGCCAGCAGTGATTCAGGGTTTGCGGCTAATGAAAAACTGTTTTTT. As protein: CASSDSGFAANEKLFF.

CDR3 sequence reads: CASSEWGSLGSSGDTQYF. CDR3 DNA sequence: TGTGCCAGCAGTGAATGGGGGAGCCTAGGGTCTAGCGGAGATACGCAGTATTTT. The V and J genes are TRBV6-1 and TRBJ2-3, with 7 bases lining up with TRBD2. This CDR3 contains 18 residues. Germline V lookup: CDR1 MNHNS, CDR2 SASEGT. The V and J ends lost 2 bases and 5 bases, in that order; junction bases with no gene match: 16.

This chain joins TRBV27 and TRBJ1-2; D is uncertain. The CDR3 is 15 amino acids. CDR1 is MNHEY and CDR2 is SMNVEV in the germline V gene (reference sequence). V lost 0 bases, J lost 0 bases, and 8 bases lay in between. For the CDR3, the DNA is TGTGCCAGCAGTTTATCGGGAGTGCCTAACTATGGCTACACCTTC. The encoded protein is CASSLSGVPNYGYTF.

V is TRBV19 and J is TRBJ2-1; 8 positions match TRBD1. The ends lost 1 base at V and 9 bases at J; junction bases unmatched: 14. This CDR3 has 17 amino acids. Germline V gene sequence: CDR1 LNHDA, CDR2 SQIVND (reference sequence). DNA of the CDR3: TGTGCCAGTAGTATAGGGGACAGGTTTGCGGAATACTCTGAGCAGTTCTTC. It encodes CASSIGDRFAEYSEQFF.